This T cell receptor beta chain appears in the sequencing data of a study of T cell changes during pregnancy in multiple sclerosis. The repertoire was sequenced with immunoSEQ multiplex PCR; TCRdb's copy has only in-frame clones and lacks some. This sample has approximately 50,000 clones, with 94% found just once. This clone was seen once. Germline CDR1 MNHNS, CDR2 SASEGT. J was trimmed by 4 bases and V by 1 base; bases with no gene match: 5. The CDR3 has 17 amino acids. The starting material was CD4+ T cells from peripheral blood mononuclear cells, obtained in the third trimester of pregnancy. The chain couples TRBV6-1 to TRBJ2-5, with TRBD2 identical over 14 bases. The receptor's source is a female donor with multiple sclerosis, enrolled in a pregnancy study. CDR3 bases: TGTGCCAGCAGTGAAGGGGGACTAGCGGGAGTCCCAGAGACCCAGTACTTC. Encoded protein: CASSEGGLAGVPETQYF.